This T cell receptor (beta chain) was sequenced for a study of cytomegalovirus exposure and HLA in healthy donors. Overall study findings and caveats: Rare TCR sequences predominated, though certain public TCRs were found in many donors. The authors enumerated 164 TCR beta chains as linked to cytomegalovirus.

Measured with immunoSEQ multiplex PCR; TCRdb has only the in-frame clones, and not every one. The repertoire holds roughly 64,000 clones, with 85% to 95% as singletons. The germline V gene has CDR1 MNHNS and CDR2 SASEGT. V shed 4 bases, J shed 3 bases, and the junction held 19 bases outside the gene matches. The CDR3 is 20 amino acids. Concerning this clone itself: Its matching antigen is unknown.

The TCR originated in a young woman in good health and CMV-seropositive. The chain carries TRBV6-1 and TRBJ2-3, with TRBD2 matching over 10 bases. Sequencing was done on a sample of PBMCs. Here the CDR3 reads CASSAWRVSGRASATDTQYF. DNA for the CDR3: TGTGCCAGCAGTGCGTGGAGGGTAAGCGGGAGGGCCTCGGCGACAGATACGCAGTATTTT.